Listed here are 2 T cell receptor beta chains from one sample, sequenced in a study of blood T cell repertoires in COVID-19. Sequencing was performed with immunoSEQ multiplex PCR; in TCRdb, only in-frame clones are kept and a portion is missing. The sample yields 150,000 to 200,000 clones, about nine tenths seen once. Sequencing used PBMCs or T cells enriched from blood (not recorded which). The receptors here all came from a woman aged 18-29 years who had recovered from COVID-19.

This chain uses TRBV7-9 with TRBJ2-7, with D perhaps TRBD2 (6 bases). CDR3 length: 14 amino acids. The V and J ends lost 4 bases and 0 bases respectively, with 10 bases between them. The germline V gene has CDR1 SEHNR and CDR2 FQNEAQ (reference sequence). The CDR3 DNA follows: TGTGCCAGCAGCTCACCTAGCGACTCCTACGAGCAGTACTTC. Its translation is CASSSPSDSYEQYF.

V gene TRBV24-1 combines with J gene TRBJ2-2; D gene ambiguous. The ends were cut back, 0 bases at V and 6 bases at J, with 13 bases in the middle. The CDR3 runs 16 residues. The germline gives CDR1 KGHDR, CDR2 SFDVKD. The CDR3: CATSDLLATRAGELFF. CDR3 DNA sequence: TGTGCCACCAGTGATTTGCTTGCGACACGCGCCGGGGAGCTGTTTTTT.